These 17 T cell receptor beta chains share one sample of origin, sequenced in a study of blood T cell repertoires in COVID-19. The table came from immunoSEQ multiplex PCR; TCRdb's copy has only in-frame clones and leaves some out. The profile shows approximately 220,000 clones, about 86% of them singletons. Sequenced input: peripheral blood. Every receptor here comes from a man aged 60-69 years who had recovered from COVID-19.

The chain employs TRBV2 and TRBJ1-4; maybe TRBD1 (6 bases). V lost 2 bases and J lost 5, with 6 bases in between. The CDR3 extends over 13 amino acids. Germline V gene sequence: CDR1 SNHLY, CDR2 FYNNEI. The CDR3 DNA is TGTGCCAGCAGTGAACAGGGGAATGAAAAACTGTTTTTT. This codes for CASSEQGNEKLFF.

The V gene is TRBV30, the J gene TRBJ2-7, with 7 bases aligning to TRBD1. J was trimmed by 2 bases and V by 2 bases; bases with no gene match: 3. Germline V gives CDR1 GTSNPN, CDR2 SVGIG (reference sequence). The CDR3 has 13 residues. CDR3 DNA: TGTGCCTGGAGTCGGCAGGGGGCCTACGAGCAGTACTTC. This encodes CAWSRQGAYEQYF.

The V and J genes are TRBV4-1 and TRBJ1-2, with D uncertain. This CDR3 spans 13 amino acids. Trimming pared 0 bases from V and 5 bases from J, leaving 7 bases between. CDR1 and CDR2 (germline): MGHRA, YSYEKL. CDR3 bases: TGCGCCAGCAGCCAAGAGACTGCGTATGGCTACACCTTC. Translating gives CASSQETAYGYTF.

V is TRBV15 and J is TRBJ1-1; D is undetermined. CDR1 LNHNV and CDR2 YYDKDF come from the germline V gene (reference sequence). V was pared by 2 bases and J by 5 bases, with 15 bases between. CDR3 size: 15 residues. The DNA for the CDR3 is TGTGCCACCAGCAGAAAAAGGGCGGGAGGTACTGAAGCTTTCTTT. Amino acids: CATSRKRAGGTEAFF.

On this clone itself: The junction departs from the called germline gene at one end, perhaps through a read error. This sequence joins TRBV5-4 and TRBJ1-2; 7 nucleotides align to TRBD1. The germline V gene has CDR1 SGHNT and CDR2 YYREEE (reference sequence). CDR3 length equals 12 residues. In DNA form, the CDR3 reads TGTGCCAGCAGCTTGGACGGACAGGCGAAATACTTC. As protein: CASSLDGQAKYF.

V usage is TRBV3-1 (or the pseudogene TRBV3-2) and J usage is TRBJ1-1; no definite D call. Germline CDR1 is LGHDT and CDR2 is YNNKEL (reference sequence). Trimming stripped 2 bases from V and 0 bases from J, with 7 bases between. The CDR3 has 14 residues. CDR3 DNA: TGTGCCAGCAGCCAATTTACGGTGAACACTGAAGCTTTCTTT. Protein: CASSQFTVNTEAFF.

Only a few counts were recorded for this clone. This sequence joins TRBV28 and TRBJ1-3; TRBD1 aligns across 7 bases. Trimming at V came to 8 bases and at J to 3 bases, leaving 4 bases not matched to a gene. CDR1 and CDR2 (germline): MDHEN, SYDVKM. The CDR3 has 13 residues. For the CDR3, the DNA is TGTGCCAGCCTACAGGGGAATGGAAACACCATATATTTT. Its translation is CASLQGNGNTIYF.

The chain is built from TRBV19 and TRBJ1-5; weak D call: TRBD1 (6 bases). Trimming cost V 10 bases and J 2 bases, with 12 bases left between them. CDR1 and CDR2 from the germline V gene are LNHDA and SQIVND (reference sequence). CDR3 length: 13 residues. CDR3 loop: CATTDRRNQPQHF. In DNA, the CDR3 is TGTGCCACCACGGACAGACGCAATCAGCCCCAGCATTTT.

This chain uses TRBV19 with TRBJ2-5, with 9 bases that match TRBD1. Germline V gene lookup returns CDR1 LNHDA and CDR2 SQIVND (reference sequence). The CDR3 is made up of 16 amino acids. Trimming removed 8 bases from V and 5 bases from J; junction bases left unmatched: 15. The CDR3 coding sequence is TGTGCCAGTTCCCCCCTATCGGGACAGGGACCCGAGACCCAGTACTTC. It encodes CASSPLSGQGPETQYF.

CDR3 in amino acids: CASSQELTGGSNQPQHF. The CDR3 region has the DNA TGTGCCAGCAGCCAAGAATTGACAGGGGGCAGCAATCAGCCCCAGCATTTT. The chain uses TRBV4-2 and TRBJ1-5; 10 positions match TRBD1. V shed 0 bases and J 1 base; nucleotides not matched to a gene: 3. Germline V gene sequence: CDR1 LGHNA, CDR2 YNFKEQ. This CDR3 is built from 17 residues.

The chain links TRBV3-1 (or the pseudogene TRBV3-2) to TRBJ2-3; 8 bases agree with TRBD2. This CDR3 is 14 amino acids long. Germline-derived CDR1 and CDR2 are LGHDT and YNNKEL (reference sequence). The ends lost 0 bases at V and 7 bases at J; junction bases unmatched: 3. The CDR3 region is CASSQDGGVNTQYF. DNA of the CDR3: TGTGCCAGCAGCCAAGACGGGGGGGTCAATACGCAGTATTTT.

The chain recombines TRBV30 with TRBJ1-5; the D is unclear. CDR1 GTSNPN and CDR2 SVGIG come from the germline V gene (reference sequence). Trimming removed 8 bases from V and 6 bases from J, with 20 bases in between. There are 14 residues in the CDR3. The CDR3: CAASLGGGFQPQHF. The DNA of the CDR3 is TGTGCCGCATCGCTGGGAGGTGGGTTTCAGCCCCAGCATTTT.

This clone was counted between two and nine times. This rearrangement joins TRBV28 to TRBJ1-2, with D maybe TRBD1 (6 bases). V dropped 5 bases and J dropped 6 bases, with 19 bases sitting between them. The CDR3 runs 15 residues. CDR1 is MDHEN, CDR2 SYDVKM, per germline. The CDR3 loop is CASSTPISGADGYTF. The CDR3, as DNA: TGTGCCAGCAGTACCCCCATATCAGGGGCCGATGGCTACACCTTC.

The chain couples TRBV5-1 to TRBJ1-5, with D uncertain. With 3 bases removed from V and 2 bases from J, the gap between germline ends came to 6 bases. There are 13 residues in the CDR3. Germline-derived CDR1 and CDR2 are SGHRS and YFSETQ. The CDR3 is CASSSGGNQPQHF. For the CDR3, the DNA is TGCGCCAGCAGCTCGGGTGGCAATCAGCCCCAGCATTTT.

The table lists this clone with a few counts. J is TRBJ2-7 and V is TRBV21-1; no check of the table's D call, TRBD2, against the DNA was made. TRBV21-1 is classified as a pseudogene. The CDR3 has 17 amino acids. The CDR3 here is CASSKDRGLADSYEQYF. The DNA of the CDR3 is TGTGCCAGCAGCAAAGATCGAGGTCTAGCGGACTCCTACGAGCAGTACTTC.

This chain uses TRBV6-5 with TRBJ1-4; D is unresolved. The CDR3 runs to 14 residues. The germline V and J ends were trimmed by 6 bases and 0 bases, with 8 bases remaining between them. Germline V gene sequence: CDR1 MNHEY, CDR2 SVGAGI. The CDR3 region is CASSLAATNEKLFF. CDR3 coding DNA: TGTGCCAGCAGCCTCGCGGCAACTAATGAAAAACTGTTTTTT.

The V and J genes are TRBV18 and TRBJ2-5; maybe TRBD1 (5 bases). From germline, CDR1 is KGHSH and CDR2 LQKENI. The germline V and J ends were trimmed by 1 base and 5 bases, with 5 bases remaining between them. The CDR3 is 12 residues long. CDR3 in amino acids: CASSPQGETQYF. The CDR3 coding sequence is TGTGCCAGCTCACCACAGGGGGAGACCCAGTACTTC.